Below are 29 T cell receptor beta chains sequenced from a single sample in a study of CD8+CD57+ T cells in acquired aplastic anemia. Flow cytometry had shown expanded CD8+CD57+ cells in the patients chosen for sequencing. The study profiled TCR beta VDJ and CDR3 using genomic DNA as template. Each CDR3 protein gets one entry after TCRdb re-called the reads with MiXCR. The table includes hundreds of thousands of distinct CDR3 sequences, around 30% detected once. The sequenced material came from sorted CD4+, CD8+, or CD8+CD57+ T cells (not recorded which) from PBMCs. These receptors all come from a human donor with aplastic anemia.

This chain joins TRBV29-1 and TRBJ1-1, with a weak D call TRBD1 (6 bases). The CDR3 consists of 14 residues. V was trimmed by 3 bases and J by 4 bases, leaving 15 bases between them. Germline V gene data show CDR1 as SQVTM and CDR2 as ANQGSEA. The DNA of the CDR3 is TGCAGCGTTGATACGACAGGAATGAGCACTGAAGCTTTCTTT. It specifies CSVDTTGMSTEAFF.

This clonotype was recorded at least ten times. The chain carries TRBV15 and TRBJ2-5, with a possible D match to TRBD1 (6 bases). The V end lost 5 bases, the J end lost 0 bases, and 16 bases lay between the germline ends. CDR1 is LNHNV, CDR2 YYDKDF, per germline (reference sequence). This CDR3 contains 16 residues. The CDR3 DNA is TGTGCCACCAGCGTCCGGAGGACAGCCCACCAAGAGACCCAGTACTTC. Translated, it gives CATSVRRTAHQETQYF.

Only a few counts were recorded for this clonotype. V gene TRBV12-3 or TRBV12-4 combines with J gene TRBJ2-7; no reliable D call. This CDR3 comprises 13 residues. The V and J ends lost 6 bases and 2 bases respectively, with 11 bases between them. This chain's CDR3 is CASRKTPTYEQYF. CDR3 nucleotide sequence: TGTGCCAGCAGGAAAACGCCAACCTACGAGCAGTACTTC.

This clonotype was counted ten times or more. The gene calls are TRBV12-3 or TRBV12-4 and TRBJ2-3, with 7 nucleotides matching TRBD2. Trimming removed 8 bases from V and 3 bases from J; junction bases left unmatched: 5. This CDR3 has 13 residues. The CDR3 loop is CASGHGGTDTQYF. DNA of the CDR3: TGTGCCAGCGGTCACGGGGGGACAGATACGCAGTATTTT.

There are many counts of this clonotype. This chain connects TRBV24-1 to TRBJ2-1; D gene uncertain. Germline CDR1 and CDR2: KGHDR and SFDVKD. V was pared by 6 bases and J by 4 bases, with 12 bases between. The CDR3 is made up of 14 amino acids. The CDR3 here is CATSTTDGYNEQFF. The CDR3 nucleotides read TGTGCCACCAGTACGACGGACGGTTACAATGAGCAGTTCTTC.

The rearrangement joins TRBV6-1 to TRBJ2-1, with 8 bases aligning to TRBD2. CDR1 MNHNS and CDR2 SASEGT come from the germline V gene. V shed 6 bases, J shed 3 bases, and the junction held 10 bases outside the gene matches. This CDR3 has 16 amino acids. CDR3 sequence (DNA): TGTGCCAGCAGAGTCGCCGGGACTAGTGTCTACAATGAGCAGTTCTTC. This translates into CASRVAGTSVYNEQFF.

Ten or more counts support this clonotype. The V gene is TRBV19, the J gene TRBJ2-1, with 9 bases that match TRBD1. Trimming cost V 9 bases and J 4 bases; bases outside gene matches: 4. The length of the CDR3 is 13 residues. The germline V gene has CDR1 LNHDA and CDR2 SQIVND (reference sequence). CDR3 amino acids: CASKDRGYNEQFF. The CDR3 nucleotides read TGTGCCAGCAAGGACAGGGGTTACAATGAGCAGTTCTTC.

This clonotype was recorded many times. The chain joins TRBV12-3 or TRBV12-4 to TRBJ1-5, with TRBD1 matching 7 bases. The V gene end was trimmed by 6 bases and the J gene end by 5 bases; junction bases not matched to a gene: 10. The CDR3 is 15 amino acids. The DNA of the CDR3 is TGTGCCAGCAGAACCGGGACAGCGAGGGATCAGCCCCAGCATTTT. The encoded protein is CASRTGTARDQPQHF.

This clonotype showed up just a few times. One junction end does not reproduce the germline sequence, and a read error may be involved. The chain employs TRBV5-1 and TRBJ1-6; TRBD1 agrees at 7 bases. CDR3 size: 15 residues. The V gene's germline CDR1 is SGHRS and CDR2 YFSETQ. The CDR3, as DNA: TGCGCCAGCAGCTTGGGAGACAGGGACTATTCATCCCTCCACTTT. Protein sequence: CASSLGDRDYSSLHF.

This clonotype was detected many times. The gene calls are TRBV19 and TRBJ1-1, with D perhaps matching TRBD1 (6 bases). There are 12 residues in the CDR3. The germline CDR1 and CDR2 sequences are LNHDA and SQIVND (reference sequence). The V end was cut by 10 bases, the J end by 3 bases, with 12 bases between. The CDR3 loop reads CAISQGYTEAFF. In DNA form, the CDR3 reads TGTGCCATTTCACAGGGTTACACTGAAGCTTTCTTT.

This clonotype was counted ten times or more. The chain is built from TRBV20-1 and TRBJ2-3; the D is unclear. Germline V gene sequence: CDR1 DFQATT, CDR2 SNEGSKA (reference sequence). Trimming left V 5 bases short and J 5 bases short, with 11 bases between. The CDR3 contains 12 residues. CDR3 DNA sequence: TGCAGTGCTGGTAATCCGGGAGATACGCAGTATTTT. Protein: CSAGNPGDTQYF.

This clonotype has ten or more counts. The rearrangement links TRBV2 to TRBJ1-5; D gene unclear. In germline, CDR1 is SNHLY, CDR2 FYNNEI. The V gene lost 5 bases and the J gene lost 0 bases, with 17 bases spanning the gap. CDR3 length equals 17 residues. The CDR3 region has the DNA TGTGCCAGCAGTTTGGACCCACTATCATTTAGCAATCAGCCCCAGCATTTT. As protein: CASSLDPLSFSNQPQHF.

CDR3 residues: CASSLASVGNTIYF. The CDR3 DNA reads as TGTGCCAGCAGTTTAGCGAGTGTAGGAAACACCATATATTTT. The V gene is TRBV12-3 or TRBV12-4, the J gene TRBJ1-3; D unclear. The CDR3 is made up of 14 amino acids. The V and J ends lost 0 bases and 4 bases respectively, with 7 bases between them.

J is TRBJ1-1 and V is TRBV19, with TRBD1 as a possible D gene (5 bases). Trimming left V 9 bases short and J 1 base short, with 21 bases between. The CDR3 has 16 amino acids. CDR1 LNHDA and CDR2 SQIVND come from the germline V gene (reference sequence). CDR3 bases: TGTGCCAGCAGCTCTCAATTGCGACAGACGAACACTGAAGCTTTCTTT. This sequence encodes CASSSQLRQTNTEAFF.

In its sample, this clonotype was seen many times. The J gene is TRBJ1-2, the V gene TRBV4-3, with 7 positions matching TRBD1. Looked up from germline, CDR1 is LGHNA and CDR2 is YSLEER. CDR3 length equals 16 residues. The V segment lost 1 base and the J segment 2 bases; nucleotides outside the gene matches: 7. The CDR3 sequence is CASSQVLGQTNYGYTF. In nucleotides, the CDR3 is TGCGCCAGCAGCCAAGTTTTGGGACAGACGAACTATGGCTACACCTTC.

In this sample, this clonotype turned up a few times. The chain uses TRBV15 and TRBJ2-6, with D unclear. The CDR3 loop spans 15 amino acids. In germline, CDR1 is LNHNV, CDR2 YYDKDF (reference sequence). V lost 0 bases and J lost 0, with 3 bases in between. CDR3 nucleotides: TGTGCCACCAGCAGAGACTACTCTGGGGCCAACGTCCTGACTTTC. Its protein is CATSRDYSGANVLTF.

CDR3 protein: CASSYSSGGANEQFF. The DNA for the CDR3 is TGTGCCAGCAGTTACTCTAGCGGGGGGGCTAATGAGCAGTTCTTC. This chain uses TRBV25-1 with TRBJ2-1, with TRBD2 matching over 12 bases. This CDR3 is built from 15 residues. The J segment lost 7 bases and the V segment lost 5 bases, leaving 6 bases of the junction unmatched. The germline CDR1 and CDR2 sequences are MGHDK and SYGVNS.

This clonotype has ten or more counts. The CDR3 protein is CSAEKGTGQETQYF. The CDR3, as DNA: TGCAGTGCGGAGAAAGGGACGGGCCAAGAGACCCAGTACTTC. The rearrangement uses TRBV20-1 and TRBJ2-5; tentatively, D is TRBD1 or TRBD2 (5 bases each). The CDR3 totals 14 residues. Trimming took 6 bases from V and 1 from J, leaving 15 bases between them. Per germline, CDR1 DFQATT and CDR2 SNEGSKA (reference sequence).

The V call is TRBV20-1, the J call TRBJ1-6, with D maybe TRBD1 (5 bases). This CDR3 spans 14 amino acids. The V gene lost 0 bases and the J gene lost 5 bases, with 8 bases spanning the gap. The germline gives CDR1 DFQATT, CDR2 SNEGSKA (reference sequence). The CDR3 spells CSARDRAHNSPLHF. The CDR3 DNA reads as TGCAGTGCTAGAGACAGGGCCCATAATTCACCCCTCCACTTT.

This clonotype was seen a few times. The chain carries TRBV2 and TRBJ1-5; D gene uncertain. Trimming removed 5 bases at V and 5 bases at J, with 13 bases between. The CDR3 totals 14 residues. Germline-derived CDR1 and CDR2 are SNHLY and FYNNEI. CDR3 nucleotides: TGTGCCAGCAGTCAGGTCTTGGGATATCAGCCCCAGCATTTT. Its protein is CASSQVLGYQPQHF.

This clonotype was picked up one time. This chain links TRBV5-1 with TRBJ2-7; D remains unclear. Trimming took 4 bases from V and 4 from J, leaving 18 bases between them. Germline V CDR1 and CDR2: SGHRS, YFSETQ. This CDR3 comprises 15 residues. The CDR3, as DNA: TGCGCCAGCAGCCCAAGGACGGAACGTACGTACGAGCAGTACGTC. The encoded protein is CASSPRTERTYEQYV.

This clonotype was detected only a few times. This sequence joins TRBV15 and TRBJ2-6, with 8 bases lining up with TRBD1. Per the germline V gene, CDR1 is LNHNV and CDR2 is YYDKDF (reference sequence). This CDR3 is built from 16 residues. V lost 6 bases and J lost 1; bases outside the gene matches: 5. CDR3 residues: CATRGQGLSGANVLTF. CDR3 nucleotides: TGTGCCACCAGAGGACAGGGCCTATCTGGGGCCAACGTCCTGACTTTC. Supplemented by reference TRBV15 and TRBJ2-6, the full variable domain reads DAMVIQNPRYQVTQFGKPVTLSCSQTLNHNVMYWYQQKSSQAPKLLFHYYDKDFNNEADTPDNFQSRRPNTSFCFLDIRSPGLGDTAMYLCATRGQGLSGANVLTFGAGSRLTVL.

This rearrangement joins TRBV30 to TRBJ1-3; D is unclear. The CDR3 consists of 11 residues. CDR1 GTSNPN and CDR2 SVGIG come from the germline V gene (reference sequence). V shed 4 bases and J shed 2 bases, with 3 bases lying between them. The CDR3 DNA sequence: TGTGCCTGGAAAGCTGGAAACACCATATATTTT. Translating it yields CAWKAGNTIYF.

The chain combines TRBV28 with TRBJ1-6, with D possibly being TRBD1 (5 bases). Germline CDR1 and CDR2: MDHEN and SYDVKM. With 3 bases removed from V and 5 bases from J, the gap between germline ends came to 11 bases. The CDR3 loop spans 15 amino acids. CDR3 nucleotides: TGTGCCAGCAGTTTGGCAGGGCCGAATAATTCACCCCTCCACTTT. Its protein product is CASSLAGPNNSPLHF. The variable domain in full, completed from reference TRBV28 and TRBJ1-6, reads DVKVTQSSRYLVKRTGEKVFLECVQDMDHENMFWYRQDPGLGLRLIYFSYDVKMKEKGDIPEGYSVSREKKERFSLILESASTNQTSMYLCASSLAGPNNSPLHFGNGTRLTVT.

Note on this clonotype: The final CDR3 position lacks the conserved phenylalanine or tryptophan, pointing to a likely read error. V and J are TRBV2 and TRBJ1-5, with no clear D. V lost 0 bases and J 2 bases, leaving 8 bases between the germline ends. The germline V gene encodes CDR1 SNHLY and CDR2 FYNNEI. The CDR3 contains 15 residues. DNA for the CDR3: TGTGCCAGCAGTGAAGCGCACGGGGGCAATCAGCCCCAGCATCTT. Translating gives CASSEAHGGNQPQHL.

In this sample, this clonotype turned up a few times. The chain is built from TRBV6-1 and TRBJ1-2, with D maybe TRBD1 (5 bases). The V and J ends lost 5 bases and 8 bases respectively, with 15 bases between them. Germline CDR1 is MNHNS and CDR2 is SASEGT. The CDR3 length is 13 residues. In DNA, the CDR3 is TGTGCCAGCAGTAAGACAGCTCAATACGGCTACACCTTC. It specifies CASSKTAQYGYTF.

The V and J genes are TRBV10-3 and TRBJ1-5; unclear D gene. The V gene's germline CDR1 is ENHRY and CDR2 SYGVKD. The V and J ends lost 3 bases and 0 bases respectively, with 6 bases between them. The CDR3 spans 14 residues. CDR3 amino acids: CAISDINSNQPQHF. The CDR3 nucleotides are TGTGCCATCAGTGACATTAATAGCAATCAGCCCCAGCATTTT.

The chain's CDR3 is CATGDSYEQYF. The CDR3 DNA reads TGTGCCACCGGGGATTCCTACGAGCAGTACTTC. This chain uses TRBV7-9 with TRBJ2-7; D possibly corresponds to TRBD2 (5 bases). Germline V gene sequence: CDR1 SEHNR, CDR2 FQNEAQ (reference sequence). V shed 10 bases and J shed 1 base, with 8 bases lying between them. The CDR3 length is 11 residues.

The rearrangement uses TRBV19 and TRBJ2-6; no firm D call. Per germline, CDR1 LNHDA and CDR2 SQIVND (reference sequence). The CDR3 has 14 amino acids. V lost 9 bases, J lost 4 bases, and 13 bases lay in between. The CDR3 loop is CASREGSGANVLTF. CDR3 nucleotides: TGTGCCAGCAGAGAAGGTTCCGGGGCCAACGTCCTGACTTTC.